The 27 T cell receptor beta chains given below trace back to one sample, sequenced in a study of blood T cell repertoires in COVID-19. Method: immunoSEQ multiplex PCR; TCRdb's copy keeps in-frame clones and lacks some. The sample holds over 110,000 clones, approximately 89% seen once. The sample was peripheral blood. The receptors stem from a woman aged 45 to 65 with acute or convalescent COVID-19.

The rearrangement joins TRBV5-6 to TRBJ1-6; no clear D. V was cut by 7 bases and J by 8 bases, with 10 bases left in between. CDR1 and CDR2 from the germline V gene are SGHDT and YYEEEE. The CDR3 covers 12 residues. CDR3 region: CASAGGYSPLHF. DNA for the CDR3: TGTGCCAGCGCTGGCGGCTATTCACCCCTCCACTTT.

The chain couples TRBV3-1 (or the pseudogene TRBV3-2) to TRBJ1-1; D remains unclear. CDR3 length: 13 amino acids. V dropped 7 bases and J dropped 1 base, with 10 bases sitting between them. CDR1 is LGHDT, CDR2 YNNKEL, per germline (reference sequence). CDR3 protein: CASNRGSNTEAFF. The CDR3 DNA reads as TGTGCCAGCAACCGAGGGTCGAACACTGAAGCTTTCTTT.

The chain links TRBV7-3 to TRBJ2-3; 11 bases match TRBD1. The CDR3 length is 14 residues. The trim removed 5 bases at V and 6 bases at J, leaving 4 bases unmatched. Germline V gene sequence: CDR1 SGHTA, CDR2 FQGTGA. CDR3 in DNA: TGTGCCAGCAGCCGGGACAGGGGGGCGGATACGCAGTATTTT. It is translated as CASSRDRGADTQYF.

The chain joins TRBV6-1 to TRBJ2-2; D possibly corresponds to TRBD2 (6 bases). CDR3 length equals 16 residues. Germline values: CDR1 MNHNS, CDR2 SASEGT. V lost 4 bases and J lost 0, with 12 bases in between. The CDR3 bases are TGTGCCAGCAGTGGGCCGACTAGTACGAACACCGGGGAGCTGTTTTTT. Amino acid sequence: CASSGPTSTNTGELFF.

This rearrangement joins TRBV2 to TRBJ1-5; 7 bases line up with TRBD1. There are 14 residues in the CDR3. CDR1 SNHLY and CDR2 FYNNEI come from the germline V gene. V was pared by 9 bases and J by 3 bases, with 8 bases of the junction left unmatched. The CDR3, as DNA: TGTGCCAGTCGGTGGACAGGTACCAATCAGCCCCAGCATTTT. It codes for CASRWTGTNQPQHF.

The chain's CDR3 is CASRELVTSSGTQYF. CDR3 DNA: TGTGCCAGCAGGGAACTAGTGACGTCTTCGGGTACGCAGTATTTT. The chain uses TRBV6-6 and TRBJ2-3, with a tentative D call TRBD2 (5 bases). This CDR3 region has 15 residues. V was trimmed by 6 bases and J by 8 bases, leaving 21 bases between them. CDR1 is MNHNY and CDR2 is SVGAGI in the germline V gene (reference sequence).

The genes are TRBV3-1 (or the pseudogene TRBV3-2) and TRBJ2-3; 14 bases line up with TRBD2. From germline, CDR1 is LGHDT and CDR2 YNNKEL (reference sequence). The CDR3 length is 16 residues. V was pared by 5 bases and J by 6 bases, with 7 bases of the junction left unmatched. The CDR3 protein is CASSSRLAGGPDTQYF. CDR3 sequence (DNA): TGTGCCAGCAGCTCCAGACTAGCGGGAGGGCCGGATACGCAGTATTTT.

As to this clone: The sample carries other DNA sequences with the same CDR3. The chain uses TRBV10-1 and TRBJ1-2, with TRBD1 matching over 7 bases. Germline CDR1 and CDR2: WNHNN and SYGVQD (reference sequence). This CDR3 is built from 13 residues. V trimming: 5 bases; J trimming: 2 bases; junction bases outside the gene matches: 2. The CDR3 coding sequence is TGCGCCAGCAGTCCAGGGGGGAACTATGGCTACACCTTC. This gives the protein CASSPGGNYGYTF.

This clone has just one count. This chain links TRBV19 with TRBJ1-3, with D unresolved. Trimming shortened V by 2 bases and J by 1 base, and 6 bases separated the two germline ends. Germline loops: CDR1 LNHDA, CDR2 SQIVND (reference sequence). This CDR3 region has 14 residues. CDR3 in amino acids: CASSIWQSGNTIYF. CDR3 sequence (DNA): TGTGCCAGTAGTATATGGCAATCTGGAAACACCATATATTTT.

In this sample, this clone turned up a few times. The rearrangement joins TRBV12-3 or TRBV12-4 to TRBJ1-2; a weak D match, TRBD1 (6 bases). The CDR3 extends over 13 amino acids. V was pared by 2 bases and J by 8 bases, with 12 bases between. The CDR3 DNA is TGTGCCAGCAGTTTAAGGTCAGGGGACGGCTACACCTTC. Protein: CASSLRSGDGYTF.

The chain couples TRBV9 to TRBJ1-5; a weak D match, TRBD1 (6 bases). V was trimmed by 4 bases and J by 3 bases, leaving 11 bases between them. The CDR3 extends over 14 amino acids. From germline, CDR1 is SGDLS and CDR2 YYNGEE. CDR3 in amino acids: CASSPRDNNQPQHF. The CDR3 region has the DNA TGTGCCAGCAGCCCCCGGGACAACAATCAGCCCCAGCATTTT.

This chain connects TRBV29-1 to TRBJ1-1; no firm D call. The CDR3 totals 10 residues. V was clipped by 5 bases and J by 3 bases, with 4 bases between them. The germline V gene has CDR1 SQVTM and CDR2 ANQGSEA. The CDR3 DNA sequence: TGCAGCGTTTATGACACTGAAGCTTTCTTT. Protein product: CSVYDTEAFF. Full variable domain (rest looked up from reference TRBV29-1 and TRBJ1-1): SAVISQKPSRDICQRGTSLTIQCQVDSQVTMMFWYRQQPGQSLTLIATANQGSEATYESGFVIDKFPISRPNLTFSTLTVSNMSPEDSSIYLCSVYDTEAFFGQGTRLTVV.

The J gene is TRBJ1-4, the V gene TRBV19; weak D call: TRBD1 (6 bases). The CDR3 length is 16 residues. The germline V gene has CDR1 LNHDA and CDR2 SQIVND (reference sequence). V gave up 7 bases and J gave up 2 bases, with 17 bases separating them. CDR3 coding DNA: TGTGCCAGTACCTCTGGCGCGGGGGCGACTAATGAAAAACTGTTTTTT. It translates to CASTSGAGATNEKLFF.

This chain joins TRBV5-5 and TRBJ1-5; unclear D gene. V was cut by 0 bases and J by 1 base, with 5 bases left in between. Germline loops: CDR1 SGHKS, CDR2 YYEKEE (reference sequence). This CDR3 has 14 amino acids. CDR3 loop: CASSLGQSNQPQHF. DNA for the CDR3: TGTGCCAGCAGCTTGGGTCAGAGCAATCAGCCCCAGCATTTT.

The chain couples TRBV7-9 to TRBJ1-2; 8 positions agree with TRBD1. V dropped 5 bases and J dropped 8; count of bases not matched to a gene: 7. There are 13 residues in the CDR3. The germline V gene encodes CDR1 SEHNR and CDR2 FQNEAQ (reference sequence). The CDR3 DNA follows: TGTGCCAGCAGCCTCGACAGGGGAGACGGCTACACCTTC. Its translation is CASSLDRGDGYTF.

This chain connects TRBV15 to TRBJ1-4, with D unclear. The V gene lost 1 base and the J gene lost 3 bases, with 9 bases spanning the gap. This CDR3 has 15 amino acids. Germline V gives CDR1 LNHNV, CDR2 YYDKDF (reference sequence). The CDR3 loop is CATSRVEGSNEKLFF. The CDR3 bases are TGTGCCACCAGCAGAGTGGAGGGATCTAATGAAAAACTGTTTTTT.

The rearrangement links TRBV25-1 to TRBJ1-1; the D is unclear. V was pared by 3 bases and J by 7 bases, with 12 bases between. Germline CDR1 MGHDK, CDR2 SYGVNS. This CDR3 has 13 amino acids. The CDR3 nucleotides read TGTGCCAGCAGTGACAAAGCGCCGTTTGAAGCTTTCTTT. It is translated as CASSDKAPFEAFF.

The V and J genes are TRBV9 and TRBJ2-7; unclear D gene. V was trimmed by 0 bases and J by 2 bases, leaving 6 bases between them. Germline V gene data show CDR1 as SGDLS and CDR2 as YYNGEE. The CDR3 contains 13 residues. CDR3 DNA sequence: TGTGCCAGCAGCGTAGAGCCGACCTACGAGCAGTACTTC. It yields the protein CASSVEPTYEQYF.

The chain couples TRBV6-5 to TRBJ2-7; 16 bases line up with TRBD2. The V gene's germline CDR1 is MNHEY and CDR2 SVGAGI. This CDR3 spans 14 amino acids. The V segment lost 11 bases and the J segment 2 bases; nucleotides outside the gene matches: 3. The CDR3 region has the DNA TGTGCCGGGACTAGCGGGGGGGTCCCCTACGAGCAGTACTTC. Amino acid sequence: CAGTSGGVPYEQYF.

The chain combines TRBV27 with TRBJ2-4; 8 bases fit TRBD2. The CDR3 extends over 15 amino acids. CDR1 and CDR2 (germline): MNHEY, SMNVEV (reference sequence). Losses at the gene ends were 5 bases for V and 7 bases for J; bases not matched to a gene: 10. CDR3 coding DNA: TGTGCCAGCAGTGAGATATCGGGGGGGCCGAACATTCAGTACTTC. Translation: CASSEISGGPNIQYF.

The genes are TRBV27 and TRBJ2-5; 11 bases line up with TRBD2. Germline V lookup: CDR1 MNHEY, CDR2 SMNVEV (reference sequence). V lost 5 bases, J lost 3 bases, and 5 bases stayed unmatched. The CDR3 extends over 15 amino acids. CDR3 sequence: CASSPLAGEEETQYF. CDR3 coding DNA: TGTGCCAGCAGTCCACTAGCGGGAGAAGAAGAGACCCAGTACTTC.

The chain uses TRBV9 and TRBJ1-2; TRBD1 matches at 7 bases. The CDR3 covers 15 residues. CDR1 is SGDLS and CDR2 is YYNGEE in the germline V gene. The J segment lost 6 bases and the V segment lost 0 bases, leaving 8 bases of the junction unmatched. This CDR3 reads CASSVERGLFDGYTF. The CDR3 coding sequence is TGTGCCAGCAGCGTAGAAAGGGGGCTTTTCGATGGCTACACCTTC.

The chain combines TRBV3-1 (or the pseudogene TRBV3-2) with TRBJ1-1; the D gene is possibly TRBD1 (6 bases). Deletions cut 2 bases from V and 2 bases from J, with 9 bases between. The CDR3 is 14 residues long. Per the germline V gene, CDR1 is LGHDT and CDR2 is YNNKEL (reference sequence). The CDR3 loop reads CASSQSGGNTEAFF. The CDR3 bases are TGTGCCAGCAGCCAATCGGGGGGCAACACTGAAGCTTTCTTT.

This chain uses TRBV6-5 with TRBJ1-2; D unclear. CDR1 and CDR2 (germline): MNHEY, SVGAGI. V was shortened by 6 bases and J by 3 bases, with 11 bases between the two germline ends. The length of the CDR3 is 13 residues. The CDR3 region has the DNA TGTGCCAGCAGCCCCCCACTCGACTATGGCTACACCTTC. Its protein product is CASSPPLDYGYTF.

This clone was counted a single time. This chain joins TRBV5-1 and TRBJ1-4; TRBD1 is a possible D gene (5 bases). This CDR3 has 14 amino acids. Germline CDR1 SGHRS, CDR2 YFSETQ. Trimming left V 3 bases short and J 13 bases short, with 19 bases between. CDR3 protein: CASSWGDRTDVLFF. CDR3 nucleotide sequence: TGCGCCAGCAGCTGGGGGGACCGAACCGACGTACTGTTTTTT.

The rearrangement links TRBV11-2 to TRBJ1-2; D not resolved. Germline assignment: CDR1 SGHAT and CDR2 FQNNGV. V was pared by 3 bases and J by 6 bases, with 11 bases between. This CDR3 spans 13 amino acids. The CDR3 sequence is CASSFRDLNGYTF. CDR3 DNA sequence: TGTGCCAGCAGCTTCCGGGATTTAAATGGCTACACCTTC.

The J gene is TRBJ2-2, the V gene TRBV28; 9 bases fit TRBD1. The trim removed 6 bases at V and 2 bases at J, leaving 7 bases unmatched. The CDR3 totals 16 residues. Germline-derived CDR1 and CDR2 are MDHEN and SYDVKM. The CDR3 bases are TGTGCCAGCAGAACCGGGACAGGGATTAACACCGGGGAGCTGTTTTTT. It translates to CASRTGTGINTGELFF.